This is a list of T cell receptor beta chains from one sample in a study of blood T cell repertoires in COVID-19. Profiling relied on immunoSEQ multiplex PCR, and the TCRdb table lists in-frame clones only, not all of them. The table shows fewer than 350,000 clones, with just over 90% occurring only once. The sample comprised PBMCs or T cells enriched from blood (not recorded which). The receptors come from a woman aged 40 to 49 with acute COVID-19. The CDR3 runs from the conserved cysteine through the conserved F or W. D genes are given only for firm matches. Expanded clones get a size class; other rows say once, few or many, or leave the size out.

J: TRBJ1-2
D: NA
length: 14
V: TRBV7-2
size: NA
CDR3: CASSLAPLAGGYTF
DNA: TGTGCCAGCAGCTTAGCGCCACTTGCGGGGGGCTACACCTTC

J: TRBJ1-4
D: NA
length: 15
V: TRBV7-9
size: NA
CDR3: CASSPAARRSEKLFF
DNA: TGTGCCAGCAGCCCGGCGGCGCGACGCAGTGAAAAACTGTTTTTT

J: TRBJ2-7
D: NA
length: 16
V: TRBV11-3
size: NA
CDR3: CASSARGLADSYEQYF
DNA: TGTGCCAGCAGCGCCCGGGGGCTAGCGGACTCCTACGAGCAGTACTTC

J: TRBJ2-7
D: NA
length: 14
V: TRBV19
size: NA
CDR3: CASSSPRGPYEQYF
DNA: TGTGCCAGTAGTAGTCCTAGAGGCCCCTACGAGCAGTACTTC

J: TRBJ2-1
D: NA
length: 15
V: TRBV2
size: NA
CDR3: CASSETGGDGNEQFF
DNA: TGTGCCAGCAGTGAAACAGGGGGGGATGGCAATGAGCAGTTCTTC

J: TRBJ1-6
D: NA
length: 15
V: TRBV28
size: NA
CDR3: CASMGRGSYNSPLHF
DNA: TGTGCCAGCATGGGTAGGGGCTCCTATAATTCACCCCTCCACTTT

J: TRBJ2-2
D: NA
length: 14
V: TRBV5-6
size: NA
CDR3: CASSLYRAAGELFF
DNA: TGTGCCAGCAGCTTGTACAGGGCCGCCGGGGAGCTGTTTTTT

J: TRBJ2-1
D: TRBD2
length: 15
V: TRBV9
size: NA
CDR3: CASSPGTSSTDEQFF
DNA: TGTGCCAGCAGCCCTGGGACTAGCAGCACGGATGAGCAGTTCTTC

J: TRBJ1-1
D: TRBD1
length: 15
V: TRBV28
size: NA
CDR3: CASSSWDREVDRAFF
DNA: TGTGCCAGCAGTTCATGGGACAGGGAAGTCGACCGGGCTTTCTTT

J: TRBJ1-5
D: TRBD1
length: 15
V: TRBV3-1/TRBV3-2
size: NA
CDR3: CASSPGQGKIQPQHF
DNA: TGTGCCAGCAGCCCGGGACAGGGTAAGATCCAGCCCCAGCATTTT

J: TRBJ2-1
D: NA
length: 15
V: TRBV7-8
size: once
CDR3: CASSPAGLPYNEQFF
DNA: TGTGCCAGCAGCCCTGCGGGACTGCCCTACAATGAGCAGTTCTTC

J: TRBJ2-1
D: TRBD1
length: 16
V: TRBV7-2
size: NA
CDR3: CASSTQPGQVSNEQFF
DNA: TGTGCCAGCAGCACTCAGCCGGGACAGGTTTCTAATGAGCAGTTCTTC

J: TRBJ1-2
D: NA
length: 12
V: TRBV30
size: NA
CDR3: CAWSRQSGGYTF
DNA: TGTGCCTGGAGTCGACAGTCCGGGGGCTACACCTTC